The rows below give T cell receptor beta chains drawn from one sample of a study of blood T cell repertoires in COVID-19. Some clones are missing from TCRdb's copy, which holds only in-frame ones; the method was immunoSEQ multiplex PCR. The sample records just over 650,000 clones, approximately 90% being singletons. The specimen sequenced was peripheral blood. The source of these receptors is a woman aged 18 to 35 with acute or convalescent COVID-19. Each CDR3 is given with its conserved first and last residue. Fields, in order: clone size, D gene, J gene, V gene, CDR3 DNA, CDR3 protein. A D gene is named only where the DNA matches it firmly. Expanded clones are given a class, and other clones once, few, many or no size at all.

NA TRBD1 TRBJ1-4 TRBV7-2 TGTGCCAGCAGCTTGACAGGGGTTGAAAAACTGTTTTTT CASSLTGVEKLFF
once NA TRBJ2-1 TRBV12-3/TRBV12-4 TGTGCCAGCAGTCCTGACTTCTACAATGAGCAGTTCTTC CASSPDFYNEQFF
once NA TRBJ1-4 TRBV18 TGTGCCAGCTCATCAGACGGAGGGGAAAAACTGTTTTTT CASSSDGGEKLFF
NA NA TRBJ1-4 TRBV4-3 TGCGCCAGCAGCCAAGACAGGGCCTCTAATGAAAAACTGTTTTTT CASSQDRASNEKLFF
NA TRBD1 TRBJ1-1 TRBV7-9 TGTGCCAGCAGCTTAGACTACGGGACAGGGAACACTGAAGCTTTCTTT CASSLDYGTGNTEAFF
few TRBD1 TRBJ2-7 TRBV27 TGTGCCAGCAGGAATTCCGAGGGGGCGAACGAGCAGTACTTC CASRNSEGANEQYF
NA NA TRBJ2-5 TRBV4-2 TGTGCCAGCAGCCAAGGACCGACTAAGTACCAAGAGACCCAGTACTTC CASSQGPTKYQETQYF
NA TRBD1 TRBJ1-1 TRBV19 TGTGCCAGTAGGTTGGGACAGACGAACACTGAAGCTTTCTTT CASRLGQTNTEAFF
once NA TRBJ1-2 TRBV12-5 TGTGCTAGTGGTTGGGACACTGATTATGGCTACACCTTC CASGWDTDYGYTF
NA NA TRBJ1-2 TRBV3-1/TRBV3-2 TGTGCCAGCAGCCAGGAACAGGCAACTAACTATGGCTACACCTTC CASSQEQATNYGYTF
NA TRBD1 TRBJ1-2 TRBV30 TGTGCCTGGAGTGTCCCGAAACAGGGGGCCGGCGGCTACACCTTC CAWSVPKQGAGGYTF